This section outlines one T cell receptor beta chain sequence together with its context. Its matching antigen is unknown. These data originate in a study of cytomegalovirus exposure and HLA in healthy donors. Study results and caveats: A later analysis associated 15,000 or so TCR beta sequences with HLA alleles at a 0.05 false discovery rate. In vitro, a few CMV-associated chains proved specific for CMV antigens.

Vbeta (60) and Jbeta (13) primers were used in the PCR. Clones were read by immunoSEQ multiplex PCR, and TCRdb kept only the in-frame ones, dropping some. The sample holds 100,000 to 120,000 clones, approximately 84% seen once. The sample consisted of PBMCs. This receptor was obtained from a male donor in good health and CMV-seronegative.

The CDR3 is CASSQENRLHSPLHF. As DNA, the CDR3 is TGCGCCAGCAGCCAAGAAAACAGGTTACATTCACCCCTCCACTTT. The rearrangement joins TRBV4-1 to TRBJ1-6, with a tentative D call TRBD1 (5 bases). This CDR3 spans 15 amino acids. CDR1 and CDR2 from the germline V gene are MGHRA and YSYEKL. The germline V and J ends were trimmed by 0 bases and 8 bases, with 11 bases remaining between them.